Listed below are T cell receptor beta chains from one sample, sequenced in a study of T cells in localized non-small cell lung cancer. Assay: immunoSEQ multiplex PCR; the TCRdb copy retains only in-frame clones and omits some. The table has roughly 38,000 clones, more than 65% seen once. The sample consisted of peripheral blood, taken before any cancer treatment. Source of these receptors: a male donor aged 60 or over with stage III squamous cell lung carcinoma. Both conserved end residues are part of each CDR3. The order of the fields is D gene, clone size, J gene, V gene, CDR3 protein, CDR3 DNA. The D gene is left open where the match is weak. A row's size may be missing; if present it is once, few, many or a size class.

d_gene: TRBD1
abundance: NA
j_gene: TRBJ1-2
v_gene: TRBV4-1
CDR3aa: CASSQASGTGVPYYGYTF
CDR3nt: TGCGCCAGCAGCCAAGCCTCCGGGACAGGGGTGCCTTACTATGGCTACACCTTC

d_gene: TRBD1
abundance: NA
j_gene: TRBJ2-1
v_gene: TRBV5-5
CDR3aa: CASSWTGGHNEQFF
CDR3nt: TGTGCCAGCAGTTGGACAGGGGGACACAATGAGCAGTTCTTC

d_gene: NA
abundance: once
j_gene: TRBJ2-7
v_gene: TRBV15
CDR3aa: CATSRRTVDDEQYF
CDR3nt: TGTGCCACCAGCAGAAGGACAGTTGACGACGAGCAGTACTTC

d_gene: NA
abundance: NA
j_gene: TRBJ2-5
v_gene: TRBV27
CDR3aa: CASSPHPGRARETQYF
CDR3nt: TGTGCCAGCAGTCCTCACCCCGGACGAGCGCGAGAGACCCAGTACTTC

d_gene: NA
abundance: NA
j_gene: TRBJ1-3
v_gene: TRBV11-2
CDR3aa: CASSPSGNTIYF
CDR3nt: TGTGCCAGCAGCCCGAGTGGAAACACCATATATTTT

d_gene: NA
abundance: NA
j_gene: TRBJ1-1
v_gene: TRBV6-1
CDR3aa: CASSSSMNTEAFF
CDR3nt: TGTGCCAGCAGTTCATCAATGAACACTGAAGCTTTCTTT

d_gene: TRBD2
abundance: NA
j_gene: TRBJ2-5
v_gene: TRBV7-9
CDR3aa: CASSLATSGGETQYF
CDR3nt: TGTGCCAGCAGCCTTGCTACTAGCGGAGGGGAGACCCAGTACTTC

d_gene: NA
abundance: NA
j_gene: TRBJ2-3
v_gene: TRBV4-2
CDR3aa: CASSQAGTYTDTQYF
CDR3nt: TGTGCCAGCAGCCAAGCGGGGACCTACACAGATACGCAGTATTTT

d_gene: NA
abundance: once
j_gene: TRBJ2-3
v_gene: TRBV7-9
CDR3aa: CASSLASDTQYF
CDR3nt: TGTGCCAGCAGCTTAGCGTCGGATACGCAGTATTTT

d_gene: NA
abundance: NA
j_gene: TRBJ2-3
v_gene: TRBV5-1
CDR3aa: CASSPRGSTDTQYF
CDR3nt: TGCGCCAGCAGCCCCCGGGGGAGCACAGATACGCAGTATTTT

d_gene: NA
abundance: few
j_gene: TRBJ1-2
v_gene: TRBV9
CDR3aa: CASSARDTQSYGYTF
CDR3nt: TGTGCCAGCAGCGCGCGGGACACCCAAAGCTATGGCTACACCTTC

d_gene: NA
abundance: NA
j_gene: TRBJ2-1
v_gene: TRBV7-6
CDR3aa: CASSAKYSGGGNEQFF
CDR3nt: TGTGCCAGCAGCGCAAAATATAGCGGAGGGGGAAATGAGCAGTTCTTC

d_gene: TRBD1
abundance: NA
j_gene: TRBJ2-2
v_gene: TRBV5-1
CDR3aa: CASSDRRQGSTGELFF
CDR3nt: TGCGCCAGCAGCGACCGTCGACAGGGTTCCACCGGGGAGCTGTTTTTT

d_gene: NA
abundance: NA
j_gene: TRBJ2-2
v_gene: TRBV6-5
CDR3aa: CASSYGGNTGELFF
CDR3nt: TGTGCCAGCAGTTATGGCGGTAACACCGGGGAGCTGTTTTTT

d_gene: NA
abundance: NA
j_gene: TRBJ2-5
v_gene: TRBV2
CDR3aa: CASRASGETQYF
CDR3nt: TGTGCCAGCAGGGCTTCGGGAGAGACCCAGTACTTC

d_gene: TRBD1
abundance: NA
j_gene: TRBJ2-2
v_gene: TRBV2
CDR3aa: CASNRDRNTGELFF
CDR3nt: TGTGCCAGCAACCGGGACAGGAACACCGGGGAGCTGTTTTTT

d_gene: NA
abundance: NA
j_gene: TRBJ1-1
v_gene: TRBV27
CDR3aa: CASSFKGRGTEAFF
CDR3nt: TGTGCCAGCAGTTTCAAGGGGCGTGGGACTGAAGCTTTCTTT

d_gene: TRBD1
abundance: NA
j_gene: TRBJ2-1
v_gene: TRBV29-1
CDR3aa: CSVRRDRGYNEQFF
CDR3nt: TGCAGCGTTCGCCGGGACAGGGGCTACAATGAGCAGTTCTTC

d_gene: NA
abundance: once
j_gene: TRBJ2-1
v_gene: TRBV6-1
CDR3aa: CASSEFQGYNEQFF
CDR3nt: TGTGCCAGCAGTGAATTTCAGGGCTACAATGAGCAGTTCTTC

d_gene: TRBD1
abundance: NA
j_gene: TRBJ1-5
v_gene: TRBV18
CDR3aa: CASSLDRGPPQHF
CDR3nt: TGTGCCAGCTCCTTGGACAGGGGGCCGCCCCAGCATTTT

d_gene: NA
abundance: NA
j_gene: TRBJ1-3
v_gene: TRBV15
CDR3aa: CATSRDRRDSGNTIYF
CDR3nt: TGTGCCACCAGCAGAGATCGCAGGGACTCTGGAAACACCATATATTTT

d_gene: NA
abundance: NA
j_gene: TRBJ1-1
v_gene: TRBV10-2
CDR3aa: CASSHLGSMNTEAFF
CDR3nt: TGCGCCAGCAGCCATCTCGGGTCGATGAACACTGAAGCTTTCTTT

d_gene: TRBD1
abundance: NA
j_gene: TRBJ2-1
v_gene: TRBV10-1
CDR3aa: CASSLGQGSYNEQFF
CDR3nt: TGCGCCAGCAGTTTGGGACAGGGCTCCTACAATGAGCAGTTCTTC

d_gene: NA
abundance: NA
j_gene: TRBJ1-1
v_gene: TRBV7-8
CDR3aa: CASSIKLNTEAFF
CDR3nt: TGTGCCAGCAGCATAAAGCTGAACACTGAAGCTTTCTTT

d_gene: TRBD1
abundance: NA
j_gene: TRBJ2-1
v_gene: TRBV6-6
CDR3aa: CASSAGGFTYNEQFF
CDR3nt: TGTGCCAGCAGCGCAGGGGGCTTCACCTACAATGAGCAGTTCTTC

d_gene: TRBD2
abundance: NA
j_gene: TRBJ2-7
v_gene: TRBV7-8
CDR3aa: CASSFLAGGPQQYF
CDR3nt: TGTGCCAGCAGCTTCCTAGCGGGAGGGCCTCAGCAGTACTTC

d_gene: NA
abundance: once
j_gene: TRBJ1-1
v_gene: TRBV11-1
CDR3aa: CASTPEGRKYGTEAFF
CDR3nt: TGTGCCAGCACCCCGGAGGGGCGTAAATATGGCACTGAAGCTTTCTTT

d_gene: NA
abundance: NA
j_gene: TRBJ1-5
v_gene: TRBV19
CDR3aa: CASSIVTGNNQPQHF
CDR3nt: TGTGCCAGTAGTATAGTCACAGGGAACAATCAGCCCCAGCATTTT

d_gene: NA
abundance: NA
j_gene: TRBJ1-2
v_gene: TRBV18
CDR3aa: CASSPPDRSPGYTF
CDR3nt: TGTGCCAGCTCACCTCCTGACAGGTCCCCTGGCTACACCTTC

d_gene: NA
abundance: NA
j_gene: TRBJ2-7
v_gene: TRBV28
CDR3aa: CASSLRQSTYEQYF
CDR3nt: TGTGCCAGCAGTTTACGACAGTCCACCTACGAGCAGTACTTC

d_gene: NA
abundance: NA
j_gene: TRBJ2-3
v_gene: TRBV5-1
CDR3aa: CASSLGAGPSTDTQYF
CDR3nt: TGCGCCAGCAGCTTGGGCGCGGGGCCGTCCACAGATACGCAGTATTTT

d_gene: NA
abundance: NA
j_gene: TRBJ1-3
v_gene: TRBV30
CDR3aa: CAWTFAAGVGLGNTIYF
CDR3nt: TGTGCCTGGACCTTCGCCGCCGGAGTGGGCCTTGGAAACACCATATATTTT

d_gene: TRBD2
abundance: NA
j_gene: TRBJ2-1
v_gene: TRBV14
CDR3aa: CASSQGLAHYNEQFF
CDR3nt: TGTGCCAGCAGCCAAGGACTAGCGCACTACAATGAGCAGTTCTTC

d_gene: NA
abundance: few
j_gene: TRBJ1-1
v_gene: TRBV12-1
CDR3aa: CASSHSNGEAFF
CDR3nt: TGTGCCAGCAGCCACAGCAACGGTGAAGCTTTCTTT

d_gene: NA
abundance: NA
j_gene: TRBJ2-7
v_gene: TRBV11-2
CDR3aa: CASSLGPRGESYEQYF
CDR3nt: TGTGCCAGCAGCTTAGGACCGAGGGGGGAGAGCTACGAGCAGTACTTC

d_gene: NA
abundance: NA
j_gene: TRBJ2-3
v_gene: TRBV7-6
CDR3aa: CASSLGPGGGTDTQYF
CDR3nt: TGTGCCAGCAGCTTAGGTCCGGGGGGCGGCACAGATACGCAGTATTTT

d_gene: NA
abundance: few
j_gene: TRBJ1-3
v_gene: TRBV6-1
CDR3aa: CASSEGPGGLTIYF
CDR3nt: TGTGCCAGCAGTGAGGGACCGGGAGGACTGACCATATATTTT

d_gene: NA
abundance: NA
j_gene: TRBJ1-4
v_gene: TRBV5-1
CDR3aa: CASSERRDEKLFF
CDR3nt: TGCGCCAGCAGCGAACGGCGCGATGAAAAACTGTTTTTT

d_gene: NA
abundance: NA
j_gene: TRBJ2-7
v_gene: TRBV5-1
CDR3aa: CASSLALREGPYEQYF
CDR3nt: TGCGCCAGCAGCTTGGCCCTGAGAGAGGGCCCCTACGAGCAGTACTTC

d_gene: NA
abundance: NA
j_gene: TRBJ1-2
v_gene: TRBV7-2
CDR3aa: CASSLYPGGPTGYTF
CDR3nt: TGTGCCAGCAGCTTATACCCCGGGGGGCCAACTGGCTACACCTTC

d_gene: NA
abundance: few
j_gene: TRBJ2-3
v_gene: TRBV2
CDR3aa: CASAKATDTQYF
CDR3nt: TGTGCCAGCGCAAAAGCCACAGATACGCAGTATTTT

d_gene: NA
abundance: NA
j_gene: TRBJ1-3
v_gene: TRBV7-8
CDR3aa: CASSVGRGAGNTIYF
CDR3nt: TGTGCCAGCAGCGTCGGTCGCGGGGCTGGAAACACCATATATTTT

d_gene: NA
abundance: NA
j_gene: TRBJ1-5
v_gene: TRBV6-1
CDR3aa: CASRGPGGGNQPQHF
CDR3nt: TGTGCCAGCAGGGGCCCCGGGGGAGGCAATCAGCCCCAGCATTTT

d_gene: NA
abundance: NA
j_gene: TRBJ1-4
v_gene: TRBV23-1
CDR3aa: CASSHDWVELFF
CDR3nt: TGCGCCAGCAGTCACGACTGGGTAGAACTGTTTTTT

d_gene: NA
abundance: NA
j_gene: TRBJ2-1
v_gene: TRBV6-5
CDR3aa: CASRIDRTSYNEQFF
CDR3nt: TGTGCCAGCAGAATCGACAGAACATCCTACAATGAGCAGTTCTTC

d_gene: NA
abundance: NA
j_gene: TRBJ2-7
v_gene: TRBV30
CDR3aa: CAWSAPGRSDVSYEQYF
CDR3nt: TGTGCCTGGAGTGCACCGGGACGGAGCGATGTGTCCTACGAGCAGTACTTC

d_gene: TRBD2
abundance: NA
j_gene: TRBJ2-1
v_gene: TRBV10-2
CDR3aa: CASSVAGGVYNEQFF
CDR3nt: TGCGCCAGCAGTGTAGCGGGGGGCGTCTACAATGAGCAGTTCTTC

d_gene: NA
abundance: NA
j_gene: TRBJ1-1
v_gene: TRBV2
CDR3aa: CASNGGMNTEAFF
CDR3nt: TGTGCCAGCAATGGAGGCATGAACACTGAAGCTTTCTTT

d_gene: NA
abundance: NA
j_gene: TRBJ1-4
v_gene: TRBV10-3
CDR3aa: CAIRAGLEEKLFF
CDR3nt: TGTGCCATCAGGGCAGGGTTGGAGGAAAAACTGTTTTTT